Listed below are T cell receptor beta chains from one sample, sequenced in a study of early T cells in non-severe SARS-CoV-2 infection. Via MiXCR, TCRdb re-called the 5' RACE reads, giving one row per CDR3 protein. The table has about 52,000 distinct CDR3 sequences, 11% seen once. The source material was whole blood. All receptors derive from an adult who was a healthcare worker with PCR-confirmed SARS-CoV-2 infection or an uninfected control (not recorded which). The CDR3 runs from the conserved cysteine through the conserved F or W.

CSARANWGFDRRTDTQYF	TRBV20-1
CASSLPQTGETQYF	TRBV28
CASSQTPSGNSPLHF	TRBV4-3
CASSLEVGSQHF	TRBV7-2
CASSLGWDTGTDTQYF	TRBV7-8
CSVQRSDTQYF	TRBV29-1
CASSQGEGLLQFF	TRBV4-2
CASSLFETQYF	TRBV5-1
CASSTPAVSDGYTF	TRBV6-2/TRBV6-3
CASSQDLDLNTEAFF	TRBV4-3
CTSQGADSYNEQFF	TRBV6-5
CASSQEESGYTF	TRBV14
CASSPPFIADTQYF	TRBV18
CASRDRQAEKLFF	TRBV5-4
CATSKGQGVTDTQYF	TRBV15
CASSKLAQGQTYEQYF	TRBV21-1
CSASSSRLGNQPQHF	TRBV20-1
CASTPLLMAPNTGELFF	TRBV6-2/TRBV6-3
CASSFSGITDTQYF	TRBV11-1
CASSLQGGNTGELFF	TRBV7-6
CASSQAPGPYNEQFF	TRBV4-3
CASRDDHNEQFF	TRBV2
CASSLGLAETQYF	TRBV7-8
CASSLAGAVGNEQFF	TRBV9
CSAGAGHLRGQYF	TRBV20-1
CASSLEGDSNQPQHF	TRBV28
CASSETSGRGRRNEQFF	TRBV25-1
CASTTVAGRYNEQFF	TRBV7-2
CASSLDQGADTQYF	TRBV7-9
CASSFWGGYQPQHF	TRBV7-2
CASSLPKTQYF	TRBV6-2/TRBV6-3
CASSSGTYTGELFF	TRBV7-8
CASSQKDGYTEAFF	TRBV4-1
CASSLTGPGNTEAFF	TRBV7-2
CASSPPSRQNIQYF	TRBV18
CSAPLDREGDTQYF	TRBV20-1
CASSPQMGAEAFF	TRBV3-1
CASSLVGRTTGELFF	TRBV27
CASIKLGQGASGANVLTF	TRBV6-1
CAISDRLGRGGIF	TRBV10-3
CASSYLASGLSEQYF	TRBV6-2/TRBV6-3